This record looks at one T cell receptor (beta chain) sequence and its context. The target antigen is unknown. This sample is part of a study of cytomegalovirus exposure and HLA in healthy donors. The length of the CDR3 is 17 residues. V was cut by 1 base and J by 4 bases, with 19 bases left in between. In germline, CDR1 is LGHNA, CDR2 YNFKEQ. The PCR used 60 Vbeta and 13 Jbeta primers. Produced via immunoSEQ multiplex PCR; TCRdb's table is partial and in-frame only. The sample consists of around 110,000 clones, 55% to 80% of them appearing once. Study outcomes and limitations: The listing of 160 or so TCR beta chains classed them as cytomegalovirus-associated. A few CMV-associated chains were confirmed in vitro to be specific for CMV antigens. Being indistinguishable, some V segments were excluded, TRBV6-2 and TRBV6-3 among them.

The sample was PBMCs. The sequence derives from a woman in her twenties or thirties in good health and CMV-seronegative. The chain recombines TRBV4-2 with TRBJ2-5, with D possibly TRBD2 on 6 matching bases. In DNA, the CDR3 is TGTGCCAGCAGCCAAGCTCTACGGGGAGGAGGAACAGAGACCCAGTACTTC. Protein: CASSQALRGGGTETQYF.